The 15 T cell receptor beta chains below come from one sample, sequenced in a study of blood T cell repertoires in COVID-19. Sequencing was performed with immunoSEQ multiplex PCR; in TCRdb, only in-frame clones are kept and a portion is missing. The sample contains more than 90,000 clones, around 72% of which appear only once. Material: peripheral blood. These receptors originate from a woman aged 55-75 years in a cohort sampled during active or convalescent COVID-19.

The chain joins TRBV10-3 to TRBJ1-6; 7 positions agree with TRBD1. The length of the CDR3 is 16 residues. Trimming removed 4 bases from V and 7 bases from J; junction bases left unmatched: 10. Germline V gene lookup returns CDR1 ENHRY and CDR2 SYGVKD. The CDR3 is CAISGTGPTENSPLHF. The CDR3 nucleotides are TGTGCCATCAGTGGGACAGGCCCTACGGAAAATTCACCCCTCCACTTT.

The chain uses TRBV21-1 and TRBJ2-7; TRBD2, the table's D call, lacks a check against the DNA. TRBV21-1 is an annotated pseudogene. The CDR3 sequence is 15 residues long. The CDR3 here is CASSTGLSRSYEQYF. The CDR3 DNA sequence: TGTGCCAGCAGCACCGGACTGTCCCGCTCCTACGAGCAGTACTTC.

The chain employs TRBV29-1 and TRBJ2-1; 11 positions match TRBD2. Germline CDR1 SQVTM, CDR2 ANQGSEA. The CDR3 runs 16 residues. With 3 bases clipped from V and 6 bases from J, the junction kept 10 bases outside the gene matches. CDR3 loop: CSVEALLAGAINEQFF. The CDR3 region has the DNA TGCAGCGTTGAGGCCCTACTAGCGGGGGCTATCAATGAGCAGTTCTTC.

V and J are TRBV25-1 and TRBJ2-7; weak D call: TRBD1 (6 bases). Per germline, CDR1 MGHDK and CDR2 SYGVNS. The CDR3 sequence is 12 residues long. With 6 bases removed from V and 2 bases from J, the gap between germline ends came to 8 bases. The CDR3 sequence: CASRQGPYEQYF. CDR3 DNA: TGTGCCAGCAGACAGGGTCCCTACGAGCAGTACTTC.

This sequence joins TRBV28 and TRBJ1-3; D gene unclear. Germline-derived CDR1 and CDR2 are MDHEN and SYDVKM. Trimming pared 3 bases from V and 6 bases from J, leaving 3 bases between. The CDR3 sequence is 11 residues long. CDR3 sequence: CASSFINTIYF. CDR3 in DNA: TGTGCCAGCAGTTTTATAAACACCATATATTTT.

The chain couples TRBV11-2 to TRBJ1-1; 7 nucleotides match TRBD1. CDR1 and CDR2 (germline): SGHAT, FQNNGV. The CDR3 loop spans 13 amino acids. Trimming cost V 5 bases and J 4 bases; bases outside gene matches: 4. The CDR3 sequence is CASSASGGTEAFF. The CDR3 region has the DNA TGTGCCAGCAGCGCCTCAGGGGGCACTGAAGCTTTCTTT.

This clone was picked up one time. The rearrangement uses TRBV5-1 and TRBJ1-1; the match to TRBD1 covers 8 bases. The CDR3 has 16 residues. V was clipped by 4 bases and J by 5 bases; unmatched bases: 13. CDR1 and CDR2 from the germline V gene are SGHRS and YFSETQ. The CDR3 is CASSTDGSGGWTEAFF. CDR3 in DNA: TGCGCCAGCAGCACCGATGGTTCAGGGGGCTGGACTGAAGCTTTCTTT.

The chain has TRBV18 and TRBJ2-3; no clear D. The V and J ends lost 3 bases and 5 bases respectively, with 9 bases between them. This CDR3 contains 13 residues. In germline, CDR1 is KGHSH, CDR2 LQKENI. Written as DNA, the CDR3 is TGTGCCAGCTCACCCCGCGGTGGAGATACGCAGTATTTT. Protein product: CASSPRGGDTQYF.

The genes are TRBV2 and TRBJ1-3; 8 bases are a match to TRBD1. This CDR3 contains 15 residues. Germline CDR1 SNHLY, CDR2 FYNNEI. The trim removed 4 bases at V and 4 bases at J, leaving 6 bases unmatched. CDR3 in amino acids: CASSGGDRTGNTIYF. The CDR3 coding sequence is TGTGCCAGCAGTGGGGGGGACAGGACGGGAAACACCATATATTTT.

The chain couples TRBV25-1 to TRBJ1-1, with a possible D match to TRBD1 (6 bases). V gave up 8 bases and J gave up 6 bases, with 16 bases separating them. Germline CDR1 and CDR2: MGHDK and SYGVNS. The CDR3 has 13 residues. CDR3: CASRKGGVAEAFF. The CDR3 DNA reads as TGTGCCAGCCGGAAGGGGGGGGTAGCTGAAGCTTTCTTT.

This clone was picked up one time. The CDR3, as DNA: TGTGCCAGCAGCCCGAGTGCGTGGAGGGAAAAAGAGACCCAGTACTTC. It translates to CASSPSAWREKETQYF. V gene TRBV3-1 (or the pseudogene TRBV3-2) combines with J gene TRBJ2-5; D perhaps matches TRBD2 (6 bases). Looked up from germline, CDR1 is LGHDT and CDR2 is YNNKEL (reference sequence). V was clipped by 4 bases and J by 3 bases, with 18 bases between them. CDR3 length equals 16 residues.

V gene TRBV5-1 combines with J gene TRBJ1-6; unclear D gene. Germline V lookup: CDR1 SGHRS, CDR2 YFSETQ. The V gene lost 4 bases and the J gene lost 0 bases, with 14 bases spanning the gap. This CDR3 comprises 17 residues. CDR3 nucleotide sequence: TGCGCCAGCAGCACCCGGGAGAGAAGCTCCTATAATTCACCCCTCCACTTT. This translates into CASSTRERSSYNSPLHF.

The chain joins TRBV5-1 to TRBJ2-3; 8 positions agree with TRBD2. The germline gives CDR1 SGHRS, CDR2 YFSETQ. V was clipped by 1 base and J by 2 bases; unmatched bases: 3. This CDR3 is built from 15 residues. The CDR3, as DNA: TGCGCCAGCAGCTTGCGGGGGGGAGACACAGATACGCAGTATTTT. Amino acid sequence: CASSLRGGDTDTQYF. Filled out from reference TRBV5-1 and TRBJ2-3, the complete variable domain reads KAGVTQTPRYLIKTRGQQVTLSCSPISGHRSVSWYQQTPGQGLQFLFEYFSETQRNKGNFPGRFSGRQFSNSRSEMNVSTLELGDSALYLCASSLRGGDTDTQYFGPGTRLTVL.

V and J are TRBV2 and TRBJ2-1, with 10 bases identical to TRBD2. This CDR3 spans 16 amino acids. CDR1 SNHLY and CDR2 FYNNEI come from the germline V gene. Germline trimming cut 0 bases from V and 6 bases from J; bases unmatched to any gene: 5. The CDR3 sequence: CASSEARLAGVNEQFF. CDR3 DNA sequence: TGTGCCAGCAGTGAAGCGCGGCTAGCGGGAGTCAATGAGCAGTTCTTC.

The chain employs TRBV27 and TRBJ2-1; D perhaps matches TRBD1 (6 bases). Per germline, CDR1 MNHEY and CDR2 SMNVEV (reference sequence). V shed 5 bases and J shed 8 bases, with 13 bases lying between them. The CDR3 covers 13 residues. DNA for the CDR3: TGTGCCAGCAGTCCCCACAGGGCCGATGAGCAGTTCTTC. This gives the protein CASSPHRADEQFF.